These 21 T cell receptor beta chains were all obtained from the same sample, sequenced in a study of ipilimumab plus nivolumab after autologous stem cell transplantation. The table came from immunoSEQ multiplex PCR; TCRdb's copy has only in-frame clones and leaves some out. The sample shows tens of thousands of clones, nearly 85% of them seen only once. Source: PBMCs, taken in a trial of ipilimumab plus nivolumab as post-transplant consolidation. These receptors were collected from a male donor with diffuse large B-cell lymphoma.

J is TRBJ2-7 and V is TRBV4-1; 9 nucleotides line up with TRBD1. This CDR3 is 15 amino acids long. Losses at the gene ends were 3 bases for V and 4 bases for J; bases not matched to a gene: 7. Germline V gene lookup returns CDR1 MGHRA and CDR2 YSYEKL. The CDR3 here is CASSQEPGQGYEQYF. The CDR3 coding sequence is TGCGCCAGCAGCCAGGAACCGGGACAGGGTTACGAGCAGTACTTC.

The chain carries TRBV9 and TRBJ2-1; perhaps D is TRBD1 or TRBD2 (6 bases each). Germline lookup yields CDR1 SGDLS and CDR2 YYNGEE. This CDR3 region has 15 residues. Trimming stripped 0 bases from V and 3 bases from J, with 10 bases between. The CDR3 sequence: CASSVGGRGYNEQFF. For the CDR3, the DNA is TGTGCCAGCAGCGTAGGGGGGCGGGGCTACAATGAGCAGTTCTTC.

The rearrangement links TRBV2 to TRBJ1-4; 9 bases map to TRBD1. This CDR3 comprises 16 residues. The germline V gene has CDR1 SNHLY and CDR2 FYNNEI. V dropped 3 bases and J dropped 8; count of bases not matched to a gene: 10. The CDR3 reads CASSDLQGATMEKLFF. DNA of the CDR3: TGTGCCAGCAGTGATTTACAGGGGGCGACGATGGAAAAACTGTTTTTT.

The V call is TRBV11-2, the J call TRBJ2-7; perhaps D is TRBD1 or TRBD2 (6 bases each). Germline CDR1 SGHAT, CDR2 FQNNGV. Deletions cut 1 base from V and 6 bases from J, with 10 bases between. This CDR3 comprises 13 residues. The CDR3 reads CASSLAGAPEQYF. The CDR3 coding sequence is TGTGCCAGCAGCTTAGCGGGGGCGCCCGAGCAGTACTTC.

In this sample, this clone turned up once. V gene TRBV27 combines with J gene TRBJ1-2; a weak D match, TRBD1 (6 bases). Germline CDR1 and CDR2: MNHEY and SMNVEV (reference sequence). Trimming removed 0 bases at V and 6 bases at J, with 14 bases between. The CDR3 has 15 residues. In nucleotides, the CDR3 is TGTGCCAGCAGTTTATCGTCAGGGGAATCGAATGGCTACACCTTC. It codes for CASSLSSGESNGYTF.

The chain carries TRBV5-8 and TRBJ2-7, with D tentatively TRBD1 or TRBD2 (5 bases each). V shed 1 base and J shed 6 bases, with 8 bases lying between them. CDR3 length: 12 amino acids. Per the germline V gene, CDR1 is SGHTS and CDR2 is YDEGEE. Written as DNA, the CDR3 is TGTGCCAGCAGCTTGACGGGGACCGAGCAGTACTTC. Protein: CASSLTGTEQYF. Full variable domain (outside the CDR3, taken from reference TRBV5-8 and TRBJ2-7): EAGVTQSPTHLIKTRGQQATLRCSPISGHTSVYWYQQALGLGLQFLLWYDEGEERNRGNFPPRFSGRQFPNYSSELNVNALELEDSALYLCASSLTGTEQYFGPGTRLTVT.

The chain links TRBV5-6 to TRBJ2-3; D is possibly TRBD2 (6 bases). The CDR3 is 17 residues long. V lost 0 bases and J lost 0, with 14 bases in between. The germline gives CDR1 SGHDT, CDR2 YYEEEE. The CDR3 DNA follows: TGTGCCAGCAGCTTGGAAGGCGGGGCCACTAGCACAGATACGCAGTATTTT. Translation: CASSLEGGATSTDTQYF.

V gene TRBV2 combines with J gene TRBJ1-1, with unresolved D. This CDR3 region has 13 residues. With 4 bases removed from V and 1 base from J, the gap between germline ends came to 7 bases. Germline V gives CDR1 SNHLY, CDR2 FYNNEI. CDR3 DNA: TGTGCCAGCAGTGCGGTAGAGAACACTGAAGCTTTCTTT. Translating gives CASSAVENTEAFF.

This clone was seen ten or more times. This chain joins TRBV4-1 and TRBJ1-4, with D hard to call. Trimming removed 3 bases from V and 3 bases from J, with 11 bases in between. The CDR3 sequence is 15 residues long. Germline lookup yields CDR1 MGHRA and CDR2 YSYEKL. The CDR3 coding sequence is TGCGCCAGCAGCCAGCAGGATCAGGCTAATGAAAAACTGTTTTTT. It encodes CASSQQDQANEKLFF.

This clone was counted between two and nine times. CDR3 nucleotides: TGTGCTAGTGGTTCGTCCTGGCGAGAGACCCAGTACTTC. It yields the protein CASGSSWRETQYF. This rearrangement joins TRBV12-5 to TRBJ2-5; D gene uncertain. V lost 4 bases and J lost 4, with 10 bases in between. The CDR3 length is 13 residues. Germline V gene data show CDR1 as LGHNT and CDR2 as FRNRAP. The full variable domain, completed using reference TRBV12-5 and TRBJ2-5, is DARVTQTPRHKVTEMGQEVTMRCQPILGHNTVFWYRQTMMQGLELLAYFRNRAPLDDSGMPKDRFSAEMPDATLATLKIQPSEPRDSAVYFCASGSSWRETQYFGPGTRLLVL.

This sequence joins TRBV5-1 and TRBJ2-1; 15 positions match TRBD2. With V trimmed by 4 bases and J by 6 bases, 5 bases remained unmatched. The CDR3 covers 16 residues. Germline V gives CDR1 SGHRS, CDR2 YFSETQ. CDR3 bases: TGCGCCAGCAGCCTGGGACTAGCGGGGGGTATCAATGAGCAGTTCTTC. This sequence encodes CASSLGLAGGINEQFF.

In its sample, this clone was seen once. This chain connects TRBV7-7 to TRBJ2-7; 7 bases are a match to TRBD1. Germline V CDR1 and CDR2: SSHAT, FNYEAQ (reference sequence). The CDR3 runs to 13 residues. Trimming at V came to 4 bases and at J to 4 bases, leaving 4 bases not matched to a gene. CDR3 amino acids: CASSSNRGYEQYF. The DNA for the CDR3 is TGTGCCAGCAGCTCTAACAGGGGATACGAGCAGTACTTC.

The chain carries TRBV9 and TRBJ2-7, with a weak D call TRBD2 (5 bases). Germline V lookup: CDR1 SGDLS, CDR2 YYNGEE. The CDR3 loop spans 13 amino acids. V was pared by 4 bases and J by 3 bases, with 11 bases between. The CDR3 region is CASSPYGDYEQYF. For the CDR3, the DNA is TGTGCCAGCAGCCCTTACGGGGACTACGAGCAGTACTTC.

V is TRBV19 and J is TRBJ1-5; no firm D call. The CDR3 consists of 12 residues. The V and J ends lost 5 bases and 4 bases respectively, with 6 bases between them. The germline V gene encodes CDR1 LNHDA and CDR2 SQIVND (reference sequence). The CDR3 DNA is TGTGCCAGTAGTCTTTGGAATCAGCCCCAGCATTTT. This codes for CASSLWNQPQHF. Looking up the rest from reference TRBV19 and TRBJ1-5 gives the full variable domain: DGGITQSPKYLFRKEGQNVTLSCEQNLNHDAMYWYRQDPGQGLRLIYYSQIVNDFQKGDIAEGYSVSREKKESFPLTVTSAQKNPTAFYLCASSLWNQPQHFGDGTRLSIL.

This clone was seen only once. CDR3 DNA: TGTGCCAGCAGTTCGACTGCCACACCAACGAATGGAAACACCATATATTTT. Translation: CASSSTATPTNGNTIYF. The chain carries TRBV28 and TRBJ1-3, with D unresolved. V lost 4 bases to trimming and J lost 3 bases, with 19 bases between them. The CDR3 consists of 17 residues. Germline loops: CDR1 MDHEN, CDR2 SYDVKM. Combining the CDR3 with reference TRBV28 and TRBJ1-3 gives the whole variable domain DVKVTQSSRYLVKRTGEKVFLECVQDMDHENMFWYRQDPGLGLRLIYFSYDVKMKEKGDIPEGYSVSREKKERFSLILESASTNQTSMYLCASSSTATPTNGNTIYFGEGSWLTVV.

This chain uses TRBV4-3 with TRBJ2-3, with D perhaps matching TRBD1 (6 bases). Germline values: CDR1 LGHNA, CDR2 YSLEER. CDR3 length equals 15 residues. V was shortened by 3 bases and J by 4 bases, with 14 bases between the two germline ends. The CDR3 coding sequence is TGCGCCAGCAGCCAGACCAGGGGTAGCGCAGATACGCAGTATTTT. This sequence encodes CASSQTRGSADTQYF.

The chain couples TRBV5-1 to TRBJ2-5; 12 nucleotides line up with TRBD2. The trim removed 3 bases at V and 3 bases at J, leaving 6 bases unmatched. The germline V gene encodes CDR1 SGHRS and CDR2 YFSETQ. This CDR3 comprises 16 residues. CDR3 nucleotides: TGCGCCAGCAGCTCCTATCGGACTAGCGGGGAAGAGACCCAGTACTTC. Translation gives CASSSYRTSGEETQYF.

This clone was seen a single time. The chain is built from TRBV5-6 and TRBJ2-3; 8 bases align to TRBD2. This CDR3 spans 16 amino acids. V dropped 4 bases and J dropped 8; count of bases not matched to a gene: 15. The germline CDR1 and CDR2 sequences are SGHDT and YYEEEE. For the CDR3, the DNA is TGTGCCAGCAGCCCCTGGCGCGGGGGGAGGTCCGCTACGCAGTATTTT. Amino acids: CASSPWRGGRSATQYF.

This chain links TRBV11-2 with TRBJ1-2, with D hard to call. V lost 2 bases to trimming and J lost 10 bases, with 14 bases between them. From germline, CDR1 is SGHAT and CDR2 FQNNGV. The CDR3 runs to 13 residues. DNA for the CDR3: TGTGCCAGCAGCTTAAACCCCCTGGGGTCCTACACCTTC. Protein product: CASSLNPLGSYTF. Full variable domain (outside the CDR3, taken from reference TRBV11-2 and TRBJ1-2): EAGVAQSPRYKIIEKRQSVAFWCNPISGHATLYWYQQILGQGPKLLIQFQNNGVVDDSQLPKDRFSAERLKGVDSTLKIQPAKLEDSAVYLCASSLNPLGSYTFGSGTRLTVV.

This clone was counted only a few times. The genes are TRBV7-9 and TRBJ1-2; D not resolved. The CDR3 covers 11 residues. Germline loops: CDR1 SEHNR, CDR2 FQNEAQ (reference sequence). V was trimmed by 5 bases and J by 5 bases, leaving 6 bases between them. CDR3 loop: CASSVAYGYTF. CDR3 DNA: TGTGCCAGCAGCGTCGCGTATGGCTACACCTTC.

The chain employs TRBV6-6 and TRBJ2-1; 8 positions agree with TRBD2. The CDR3 loop spans 14 amino acids. Trimming at V came to 8 bases and at J to 4 bases, leaving 7 bases not matched to a gene. CDR1 MNHNY and CDR2 SVGAGI come from the germline V gene (reference sequence). The CDR3 is CASLAGGSYNEQFF. In nucleotides, the CDR3 is TGTGCCAGCCTGGCGGGGGGATCTTACAATGAGCAGTTCTTC.